This record covers a single TCR beta chain. This sample stems from a study of blood T cell repertoires in COVID-19. Study at large: COVID-19 samples collected from the United States, Italy and Spain covered acute and convalescent phases. Nucleic acid was either cDNA or gDNA, and it came from T cells, B-cell-depleted T cells, or PBMCs.

There are 18 residues in the CDR3. The J segment lost 4 bases and the V segment lost 0 bases, leaving 12 bases of the junction unmatched. Looked up from germline, CDR1 is SEHNR and CDR2 is FQNEAQ (reference sequence). Original processing notes: Using reference gene primer amplification, nucleated cell counts were estimated. Only in-frame clones appear in the TCRdb table, and some are missing; sequencing was by immunoSEQ multiplex PCR. Clone size and V and J calls were adopted from that table, with D and trimming inferred from the DNA. This sample has 65,000 to 80,000 clones, with 75% to 85% found just once.

This TCR came from a human donor in a cohort sampled during active COVID-19. V gene TRBV7-9 combines with J gene TRBJ2-3; 8 nucleotides line up with TRBD2. What was sequenced was peripheral blood. This CDR3 is CASSLAPGLGTSPDTQYF. The CDR3 DNA reads TGTGCCAGCAGCTTAGCCCCGGGACTAGGGACCTCCCCAGATACGCAGTATTTT. The whole variable domain, filled in from reference TRBV7-9 and TRBJ2-3, reads DTGVSQNPRHKITKRGQNVTFRCDPISEHNRLYWYRQTLGQGPEFLTYFQNEAQLEKSRLLSDRFSAERPKGSFSTLEIQRTEQGDSAMYLCASSLAPGLGTSPDTQYFGPGTRLTVL.